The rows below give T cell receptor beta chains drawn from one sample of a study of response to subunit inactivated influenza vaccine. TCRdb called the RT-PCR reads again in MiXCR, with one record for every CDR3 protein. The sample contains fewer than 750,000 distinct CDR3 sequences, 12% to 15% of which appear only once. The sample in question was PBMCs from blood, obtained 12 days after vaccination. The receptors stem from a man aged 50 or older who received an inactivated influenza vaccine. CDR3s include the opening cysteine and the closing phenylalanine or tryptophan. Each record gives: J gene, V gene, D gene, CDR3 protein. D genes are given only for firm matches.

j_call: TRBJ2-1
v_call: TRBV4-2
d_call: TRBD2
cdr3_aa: CASSQIRTSGGRSKYEQFF

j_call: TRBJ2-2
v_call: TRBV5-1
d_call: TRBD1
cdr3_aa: CASSYQGARTGELFF

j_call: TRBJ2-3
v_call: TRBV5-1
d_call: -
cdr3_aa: CASGPGSVDTQYF

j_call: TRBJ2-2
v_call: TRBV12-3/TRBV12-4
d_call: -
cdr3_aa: CASSRVPQDAGELFF

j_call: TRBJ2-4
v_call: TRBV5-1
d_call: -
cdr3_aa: CASSLEGTKNIQYF

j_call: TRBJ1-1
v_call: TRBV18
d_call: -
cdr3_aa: CASSPPDRPNTEAFF

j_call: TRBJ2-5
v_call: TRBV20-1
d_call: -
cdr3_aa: CSARDRRRVLQETQYF

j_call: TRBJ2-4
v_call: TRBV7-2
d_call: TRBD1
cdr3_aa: CASSSDRAVDIQYF

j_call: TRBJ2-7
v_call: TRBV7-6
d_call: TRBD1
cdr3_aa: CASSHKQGTYEQYF

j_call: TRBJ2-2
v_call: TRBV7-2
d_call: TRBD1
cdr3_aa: CASSPTGATGELFF

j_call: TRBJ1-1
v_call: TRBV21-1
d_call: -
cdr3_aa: CASHTAGTELNTEAFF

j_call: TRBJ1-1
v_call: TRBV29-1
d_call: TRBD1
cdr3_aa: CSGEGQQNTEAFF

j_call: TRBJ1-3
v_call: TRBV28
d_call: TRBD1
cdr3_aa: CASRTQGANSGNTIYF

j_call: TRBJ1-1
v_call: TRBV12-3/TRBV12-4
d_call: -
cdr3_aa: CASSLTAMRGFF

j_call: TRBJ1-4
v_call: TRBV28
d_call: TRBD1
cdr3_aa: CASRVTGGKEKLFF

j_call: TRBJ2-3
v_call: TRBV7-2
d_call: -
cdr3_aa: CASSLALSSGASTDTQYF

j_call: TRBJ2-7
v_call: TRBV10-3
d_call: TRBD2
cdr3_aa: CAISESGREIYHEQYF

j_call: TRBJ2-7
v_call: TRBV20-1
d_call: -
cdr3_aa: CSARDPSGVTYEQYF

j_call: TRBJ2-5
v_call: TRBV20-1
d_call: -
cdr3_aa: CSALLHGGPQETQYF

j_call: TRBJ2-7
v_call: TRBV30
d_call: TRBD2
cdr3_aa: CAWSPGLSEQYF

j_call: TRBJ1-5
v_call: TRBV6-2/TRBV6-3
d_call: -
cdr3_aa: CASSYSGSQDGNQPQHF

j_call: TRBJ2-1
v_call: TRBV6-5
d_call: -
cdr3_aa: CASSYGSPDYNEQFF

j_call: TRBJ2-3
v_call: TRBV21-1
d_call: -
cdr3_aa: CASTGQGSTDTQYF

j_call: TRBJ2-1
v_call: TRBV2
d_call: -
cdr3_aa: CASLVSGEQFF

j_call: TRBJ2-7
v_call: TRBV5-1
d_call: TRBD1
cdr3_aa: CASSSTGGVHEQYF

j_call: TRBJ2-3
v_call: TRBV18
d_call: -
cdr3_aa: CASSPPDDGTDTQYF

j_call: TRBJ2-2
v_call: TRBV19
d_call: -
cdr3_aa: CATLRDSMGTGELFF

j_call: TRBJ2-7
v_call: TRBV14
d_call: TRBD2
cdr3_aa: CASSLGLPSKQYF

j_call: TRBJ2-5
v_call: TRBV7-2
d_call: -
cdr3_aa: CASSLESGLAETQYF

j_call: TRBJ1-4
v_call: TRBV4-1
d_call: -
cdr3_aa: CASSQGPGTRGATNEKLFF

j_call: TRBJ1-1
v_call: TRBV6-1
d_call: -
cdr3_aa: CASNVPPGRPFEAFF

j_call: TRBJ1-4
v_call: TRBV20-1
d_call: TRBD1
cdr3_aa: CSARASDRVEKLFF

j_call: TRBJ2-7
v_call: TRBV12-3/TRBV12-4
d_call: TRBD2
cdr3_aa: CASSLAGGSYEQYF

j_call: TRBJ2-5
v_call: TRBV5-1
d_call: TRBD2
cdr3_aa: CASSLVDGRTSEPQYF

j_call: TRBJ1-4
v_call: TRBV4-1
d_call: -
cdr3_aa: CASSQVGGEKLFF

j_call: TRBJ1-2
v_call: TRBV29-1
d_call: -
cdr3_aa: CSVVRTLSYGYTF

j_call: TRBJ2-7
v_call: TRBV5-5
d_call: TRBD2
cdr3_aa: CASSERLAGTYEQYF